A single T cell receptor (beta chain) is shown here with its context. Its antigen remains unknown. Germline loops: CDR1 SGHDN, CDR2 FVKESK. The V end lost 4 bases, the J end lost 3 bases, and 16 bases lay between the germline ends. The CDR3 is made up of 16 amino acids. The data were taken from a study of shared clonotypes between healthy human individuals. Study at large: Samples came from a couple of female and a few male donors aged 18 to 49.

Broader study findings: Larger estimated richness was generally seen in naive subsets than in memory subsets.

Data came from immunoSEQ multiplex PCR; TCRdb stores just in-frame clones and leaves some out. Here the sample spans roughly 1,600,000 clones, about 98.5% being singletons. The receptor was derived from a man aged 25 to 40 in good health. The sequencing input was naive CD4+ T cells sorted from blood. Subset denoted: CD45RA+ positively selected. The chain couples TRBV14 to TRBJ2-1; possibly TRBD1 for D (5 bases). CDR3 region: CASSPEWWGSYNEQFF. The CDR3 DNA is TGTGCCAGCAGCCCCGAATGGTGGGGCAGCTACAATGAGCAGTTCTTC.